Listed below are T cell receptor beta chains from one sample, sequenced in a study of Graves' ophthalmopathy and Graves' hyperthyroidism. MiXCR, applied by TCRdb to the multiplex PCR reads, yields one record per CDR3 protein. Among around 1.1 million distinct CDR3 sequences listed, about 35% were seen once. Material: peripheral blood or thyroid tissue (not recorded which). These receptors were collected from an adult man with Graves' hyperthyroidism. The CDR3 runs from the conserved cysteine through the conserved F or W. Fields, in order: J gene, D gene, clone size, V gene, CDR3 protein, CDR3 DNA. A D gene is named only where the DNA matches it firmly. Size is stated for part of the rows, as once, few or many counts, or as a class when the clone is expanded.

TRBJ1-6 TRBD1 - TRBV12-3/TRBV12-4 CASSPGTGYLPLHF TGTGCCAGCAGCCCCGGGACAGGGTATTTACCCCTCCACTTT
TRBJ1-4 - - TRBV30 CAWSALGRNEKLFF TGTGCCTGGAGTGCACTCGGGAGAAATGAAAAACTGTTTTTT
TRBJ2-5 - - TRBV7-9 CASSTYSGAKTQYF TGTGCCAGCAGTACTTACTCCGGGGCGAAGACCCAGTACTTC
TRBJ2-5 - - TRBV4-1 CASSQDPPGTGYQETQYF TGCGCCAGCAGCCAAGATCCCCCGGGAACAGGGTACCAAGAGACCCAGTACTTC
TRBJ2-7 - - TRBV4-1 CASSQKRTGFYEQYF TGCGCCAGCAGCCAAAAACGGACCGGTTTCTACGAGCAGTACTTC
TRBJ2-5 - many TRBV5-5 CASSLDPGPETQYF TGTGCCAGCAGCTTGGATCCGGGACCAGAGACCCAGTACTTC
TRBJ1-2 TRBD1 - TRBV9 CASSVGQGSYTF TGTGCCAGCAGCGTCGGACAGGGGAGCTACACCTTC
TRBJ2-5 TRBD1 - TRBV29-1 CSADRGGETQYF TGCAGCGCAGACAGGGGCGGAGAGACCCAGTACTTC
TRBJ2-5 - many TRBV29-1 CSVVQGFRETQYF TGCAGCGTGGTACAGGGTTTTAGGGAGACCCAGTACTTC
TRBJ1-6 TRBD1 - TRBV10-3 CASSDGQGTTPLHF TGTGCCAGCAGTGACGGACAGGGGACAACACCCCTCCACTTT
TRBJ2-2 TRBD1 - TRBV12-3/TRBV12-4 CASSTNRDRGWTGELFF TGTGCCAGCAGTACTAACCGGGACAGGGGATGGACCGGGGAGCTGTTTTTT